This T cell receptor beta chain originates from a study of CD8 T cell repertoires and HIV-1 epitope variants. The study, taken as a whole, reports: Four or five clonotypes recognized Nef KF9, one HW9, none TAALDMSHF.

The CDR3 totals 18 residues. Germline V gives CDR1 MDHEN, CDR2 SYDVKM. The germline V and J ends were trimmed by 6 bases and 0 bases, with 21 bases remaining between them. Details on this clone: The antigen is not known.

Measured with immunoSEQ multiplex PCR; TCRdb has only the in-frame clones, and not every one. Among 5,700 or so clones listed, about 60% were seen once. The sequencing sample was made of cultured CD8+ T cells derived from PBMCs. The genes are TRBV28 and TRBJ1-3, with no clear D. This TCR derives from a male donor with HIV. The CDR3 loop reads CASRDPGVGVLSGNTIYF. CDR3 sequence (DNA): TGTGCCAGCAGAGACCCCGGGGTCGGGGTCCTCTCTGGAAACACCATATATTTT. Combining the CDR3 with reference TRBV28 and TRBJ1-3 gives the whole variable domain DVKVTQSSRYLVKRTGEKVFLECVQDMDHENMFWYRQDPGLGLRLIYFSYDVKMKEKGDIPEGYSVSREKKERFSLILESASTNQTSMYLCASRDPGVGVLSGNTIYFGEGSWLTVV.